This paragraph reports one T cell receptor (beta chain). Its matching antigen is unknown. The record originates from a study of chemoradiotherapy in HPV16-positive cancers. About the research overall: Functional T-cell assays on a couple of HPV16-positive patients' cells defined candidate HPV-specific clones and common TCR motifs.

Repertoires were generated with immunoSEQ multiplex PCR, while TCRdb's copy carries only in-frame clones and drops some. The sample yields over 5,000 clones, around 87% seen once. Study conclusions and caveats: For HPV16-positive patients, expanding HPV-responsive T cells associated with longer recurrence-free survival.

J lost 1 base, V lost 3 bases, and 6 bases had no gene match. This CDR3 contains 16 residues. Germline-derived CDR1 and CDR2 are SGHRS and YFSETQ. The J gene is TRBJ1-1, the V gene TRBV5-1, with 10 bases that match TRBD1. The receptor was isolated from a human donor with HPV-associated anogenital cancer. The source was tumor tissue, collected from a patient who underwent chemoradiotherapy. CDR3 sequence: CASSSRQGARNTEAFF. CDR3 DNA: TGCGCCAGCAGCTCCCGACAGGGGGCGCGGAACACTGAAGCTTTCTTT.